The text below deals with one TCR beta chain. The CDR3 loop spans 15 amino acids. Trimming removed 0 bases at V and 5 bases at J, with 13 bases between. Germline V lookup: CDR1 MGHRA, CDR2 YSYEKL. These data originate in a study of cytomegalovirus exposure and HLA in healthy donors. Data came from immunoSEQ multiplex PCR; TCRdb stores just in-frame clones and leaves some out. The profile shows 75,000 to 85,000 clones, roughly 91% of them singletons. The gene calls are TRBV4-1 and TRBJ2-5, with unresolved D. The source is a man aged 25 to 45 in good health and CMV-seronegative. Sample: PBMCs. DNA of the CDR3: TGCGCCAGCAGCCAAGATAATCAATTTCGGGAGACCCAGTACTTC. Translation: CASSQDNQFRETQYF.